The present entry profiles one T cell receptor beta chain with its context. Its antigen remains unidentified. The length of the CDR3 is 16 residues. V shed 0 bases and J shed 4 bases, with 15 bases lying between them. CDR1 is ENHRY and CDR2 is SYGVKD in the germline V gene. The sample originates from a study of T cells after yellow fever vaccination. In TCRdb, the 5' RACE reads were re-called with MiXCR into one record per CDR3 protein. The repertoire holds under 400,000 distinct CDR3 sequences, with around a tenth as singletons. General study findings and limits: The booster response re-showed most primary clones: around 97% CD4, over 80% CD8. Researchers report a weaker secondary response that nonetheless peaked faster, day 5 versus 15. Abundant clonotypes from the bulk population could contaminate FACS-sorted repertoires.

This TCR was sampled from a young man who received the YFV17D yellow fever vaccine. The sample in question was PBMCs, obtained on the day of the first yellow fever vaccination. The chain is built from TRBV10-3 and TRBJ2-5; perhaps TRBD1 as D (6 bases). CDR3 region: CAISESGRGSPETQYF. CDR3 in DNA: TGTGCCATCAGTGAGTCTGGCAGGGGATCGCCAGAGACCCAGTACTTC.